This record covers a single TCR beta chain. It has no known antigen specificity. The sample holds no much larger clone one base away, and base qualities are not on file. TCRbeta CDR3 regions were amplified from genomic DNA using the immunoSEQ Assay, a bias-controlled multiplex PCR. The authors' pipeline ran thus. Nucleated cell counts per sample were estimated from amplification of reference gene primers within the assay. To quantify the absolute abundance of each unique TCRbeta CDR3 rearrangement, sequence reads were collapsed and filtered. Productive Simpson clonality was computed per sample as the square root of Simpson's diversity index over productive rearrangements. This immuneACCESS table, as held by TCRdb, lists in-frame sequences with V and J called but not all clones. Of the missing ones, under half trace to an unresolved V gene in checked studies; the others have no known cause. V, J and clone size are taken as reported in that table, and D and trimming were inferred from the DNA itself. Present in this sample are 28,000 or so clones, 92% of which were seen just once. The ten largest make up around 2.2% of the sample.

The sample comes from a study of blood T cell repertoires in COVID-19 (dated by TCRdb to the early 2020s). Background on the whole study: Samples covering the acute and convalescent phases of COVID-19 were provided by collaborators in the United States, Italy and Spain. Subjects who had been exposed to COVID-19, were actively infected with it, or had recovered from it provided the deeply sampled blood TCRbeta repertoires that made up the dataset. The prospective study material was composed of cDNA or gDNA derived from T cells, B-cell-depleted T cells, or PBMCs. A freely available public database, intended as a resource for researchers studying the immune response to SARS-CoV-2, is where the repertoires were released. HLA class I and class II types, where available, came from metadata supplied by the sample provider rather than from assay-based typing. The samples were drawn from two sources: the first 160 participants of the ongoing ImmuneRACE study, and fewer than 1,500 subjects contributed by 6 global collaborators. Sample metadata almost always included a de-identified subject ID, COVID-19 status, age in years and sex. Broad study findings and their caveats: The quantity of clinical and demographic metadata differed by source and by participant and was supplied without curation.

Its CDR3 holds 14 amino acids, cysteine through phenylalanine. Just the 42-base CDR3 DNA is kept, in frame starting at base 1. The junction shows trimming of 4 bases on V and 4 bases on J, plus 10 bases between the germline ends. The germline V gene gives CDR1 as KGHSH and CDR2 as LQKENI. The collaborating institutions used their own protocols to collect whole blood in K2EDTA tubes. For TCRbeta analysis, collaborators shipped samples as frozen whole blood, isolated PBMCs, or DNA extracted from either of those sample types. The V gene is TRBV18 and the J gene is TRBJ2-2; TRBD1 is perhaps the D gene, given 6 matching bases. The source material was peripheral blood. The TCR comes from a human donor in a cohort sampled during active COVID-19. In nucleotides, the sequence is TGTGCCAGCTCACAAAAACAGGGCACCGGGGAGCTGTTTTTT. This codes for CASSQKQGTGELFF.